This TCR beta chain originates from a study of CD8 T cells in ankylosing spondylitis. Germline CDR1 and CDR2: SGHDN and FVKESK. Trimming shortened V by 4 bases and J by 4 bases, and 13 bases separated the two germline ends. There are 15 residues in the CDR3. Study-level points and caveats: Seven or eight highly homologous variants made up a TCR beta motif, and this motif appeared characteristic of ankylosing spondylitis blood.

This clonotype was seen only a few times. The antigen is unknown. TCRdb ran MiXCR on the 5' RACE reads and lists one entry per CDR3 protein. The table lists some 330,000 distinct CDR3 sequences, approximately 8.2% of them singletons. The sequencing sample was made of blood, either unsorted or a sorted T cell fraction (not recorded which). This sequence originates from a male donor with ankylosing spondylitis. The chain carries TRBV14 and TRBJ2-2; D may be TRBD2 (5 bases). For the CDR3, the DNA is TGTGCCAGCAGCCCCCTTCTAGCAGCCACCGGGGAGCTGTTTTTT. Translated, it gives CASSPLLAATGELFF.